The T cell receptor (beta chain) described here comes from a study of long-term antiretroviral therapy in people with HIV. Study observations and caveats: CDR3 lengths in HIV samples spanned a narrower range than controls.

Every participant gave one or more pre-ART and two or more post-ART PBMC samples. Sequencing used immunoSEQ v3.0 at survey level. Clones were sequenced by immunoSEQ multiplex PCR, and TCRdb holds only the in-frame ones, with some missing. Here the sample spans about 20,000 clones, 82% being singletons. On this clone itself: Antigen unknown.

This TCR came from a man aged 35 to 55 with HIV. Sample: unsorted PBMCs, taken around 2.5 years after starting antiretroviral therapy.

Here the CDR3 DNA reads TGTGCCAGCACCTGGGGCTCCGAGCAGTACTTC. Translated, it gives CASTWGSEQYF. The chain uses TRBV5-6 and TRBJ2-7, with D possibly matching TRBD1 (5 bases). Germline V lookup: CDR1 SGHDT, CDR2 YYEEEE. The CDR3 consists of 11 residues. With 6 bases removed from V and 6 bases from J, the gap between germline ends came to 10 bases.